The present T cell receptor beta chain was sequenced within a study of shared clonotypes between healthy human individuals. Overall study: Per donor, three plates held CD4 naive cells, three held CD4 memory, two held CD8 naive and one held CD8 memory. Whole-study results and caveats: Shared across several donors were around 5% of the naive CD4 clonotypes.

Notes on this clone: As yet, its antigen is unknown.

The CDR3 is made up of 14 amino acids. V dropped 0 bases and J dropped 3 bases, with 5 bases sitting between them. Germline CDR1 and CDR2: MGHRA and YSYEKL. TCRdb keeps only in-frame clones here, not all; method: immunoSEQ multiplex PCR. The sample contains around 700,000 clones, less than 80% of which appear only once. The receptor's source is a woman aged 25-40 years in good health. V gene TRBV4-1 combines with J gene TRBJ2-2; D remains unclear. Sequencing was carried out using memory CD4+ T cells sorted from blood. Sample subset: CD45RA-negative fraction. The CDR3 DNA follows: TGCGCCAGCAGCCAAGACGGCTACACCGGGGAGCTGTTTTTT. As protein: CASSQDGYTGELFF.